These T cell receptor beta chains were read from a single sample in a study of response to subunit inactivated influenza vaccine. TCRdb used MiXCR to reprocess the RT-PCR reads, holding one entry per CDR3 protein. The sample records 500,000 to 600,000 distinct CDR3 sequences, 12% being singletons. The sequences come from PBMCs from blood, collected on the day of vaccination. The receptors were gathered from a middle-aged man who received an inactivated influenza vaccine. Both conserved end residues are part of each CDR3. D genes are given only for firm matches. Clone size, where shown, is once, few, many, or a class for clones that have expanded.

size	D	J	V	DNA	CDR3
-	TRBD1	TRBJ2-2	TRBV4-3	TGCGCCAGCAGCCACGGGTACAGGGACAGCGGGGAGCTGTTTTTT	CASSHGYRDSGELFF
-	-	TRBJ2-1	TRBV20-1	TGCAGTGCCAGGGACCCCCCAAGCTCCTACAATGAGCAGTTCTTC	CSARDPPSSYNEQFF
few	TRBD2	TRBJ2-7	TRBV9	TGTGCCAGCAGCGTATCGGCGGGAGGGCCGGAGGAGCAGTACTTC	CASSVSAGGPEEQYF
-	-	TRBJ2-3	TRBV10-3	TGTGCCATCAGTGAGCCCCGGCTTACTGGCACAGATACGCAGTATTTT	CAISEPRLTGTDTQYF
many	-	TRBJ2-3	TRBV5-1	TGCGCCAGCAGCCCCCAATTCGTACCTCGCACAGATACGCAGTATTTT	CASSPQFVPRTDTQYF
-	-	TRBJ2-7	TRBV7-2	TGTGCCAGCAGCGTAGAAGGGAACAGGATGCGGGAGCAGTACTTC	CASSVEGNRMREQYF
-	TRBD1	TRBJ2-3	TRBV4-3	TGCGCCAGGAAATGGACAGGGGCGAAATTTCCAACAGATACGCAGTATTTT	CARKWTGAKFPTDTQYF
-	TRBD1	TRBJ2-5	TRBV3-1	TGTGCCAGCAGCCAAGAAGGGGGACAGCAAGAGACCCAGTACTTC	CASSQEGGQQETQYF
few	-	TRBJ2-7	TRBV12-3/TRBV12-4	TGTGCCAGCAGTCCGGACAAGTGGTCCTACGAGCAGTACTTC	CASSPDKWSYEQYF
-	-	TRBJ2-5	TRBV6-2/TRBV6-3	TGTGCCAGCAGTTACACCACGGGGGTCCAAGAGACCCAGTACTTC	CASSYTTGVQETQYF
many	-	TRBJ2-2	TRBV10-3	TGTGCCACCGTTCAGGAGTCCGGGGAGCTGTTTTTT	CATVQESGELFF
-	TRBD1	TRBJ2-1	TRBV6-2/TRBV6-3	TGTGCCAGCACCTACCCATTGGGACAGGGTTCGAATGAGCAGTTCTTC	CASTYPLGQGSNEQFF
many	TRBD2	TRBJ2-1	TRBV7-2	TGTGCCAGCGGTGCCGGGACTAGCGGGAGAAGAGAGCAGTTCTTC	CASGAGTSGRREQFF
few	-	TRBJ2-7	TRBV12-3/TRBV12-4	TGTGCCAGCAGTTTATTGGGGCTGGAGAACGAGCAGTACTTC	CASSLLGLENEQYF
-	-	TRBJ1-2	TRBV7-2	TGTGCCAGCAGCTTAGAATCCGCAGGTCGCTATGGCTACACCTTC	CASSLESAGRYGYTF
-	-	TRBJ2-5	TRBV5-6	TGTGCCAGCAGCCCCCCGACTAGATGGGAGACCCAGTACTTC	CASSPPTRWETQYF
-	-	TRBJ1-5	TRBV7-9	TGTGCCAGCAGTAAGGACAGCAATCAGCCCCAGCATTTT	CASSKDSNQPQHF
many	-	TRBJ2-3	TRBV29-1	TGCAGCGTTGAAGGTCTAACAGATACGCAGTATTTT	CSVEGLTDTQYF